This T cell receptor beta chain is drawn from a study of human T cells and chemical hapten exposure. General study points: Expanded TCRs created a significantly greater count of big CDR3 similarity clusters than controls did.

J was trimmed by 0 bases and V by 6 bases; bases with no gene match: 3. Germline V lookup: CDR1 MNHEY, CDR2 SVGAGI. The CDR3 totals 15 residues. This clonotype has a handful of counts. Its antigen is unknown. Time point meaning: pre-sensitization, week 0. Treatment specified: therapeutic diphenylcyclopropenone sensitization with weekly scalp DPC. Using its own MiXCR run on the RACE reads, TCRdb lists one record per CDR3 protein. The data contain roughly 80,000 distinct CDR3 sequences, 14% of them seen just once; the ten biggest clones take up 3.5% to 6%. This rearrangement joins TRBV6-5 to TRBJ1-4; 8 bases line up with TRBD1. The receptor was derived from a woman aged 45-65 years with alopecia areata. Some clones in this sample may be carry-over from other donors' samples. Sequences were derived from whole blood, sampled in connection with sensitization to the hapten diphenylcyclopropenone (DPC). CDR3 sequence: CASRDREATNEKLFF. As DNA, the CDR3 is TGTGCCAGCAGGGACAGGGAGGCAACTAATGAAAAACTGTTTTTT.